This T cell receptor beta chain was observed in a study of shared clonotypes between healthy human individuals. The CDR3 spans 11 residues. The V and J ends lost 3 bases and 9 bases respectively, with 6 bases between them. Per the germline V gene, CDR1 is SNHLY and CDR2 is FYNNEI. With respect to this clone: Its target is unknown.

Every one of the donors was a Caucasian adult that lived in Nashville, Tennessee. Overall study findings and caveats: Of the naive CD4 clonotypes, around 4.7% were shared across a handful of donors. On the whole, naive subsets had larger estimated richness than memory subsets had.

Each sorted subset replicate got 200 ng genomic DNA, 25,000 to 30,000 genomes. This table comes from immunoSEQ multiplex PCR, and its TCRdb copy is limited to in-frame clones, with some not included. The sample lists about 980,000 clones, 60% to 85% seen once, with approximately 1.5% in the top ten. Sequencing was done on a sample of memory CD4+ T cells sorted from blood. The subset denotes: CD45RA-negative fraction. The sequence was obtained from a man aged 18-30 years in good health. The genes are TRBV2 and TRBJ2-1; D gene unclear. The CDR3 here is CASSERSEQFF. The CDR3 DNA reads as TGTGCCAGCAGTGAGAGGAGTGAGCAGTTCTTC.